A single T cell receptor (beta chain) is shown here with its context. Its specificity is not known. This record comes from a study of shared clonotypes between healthy human individuals. Study at large: CD4 naive cells filled three plates per donor, CD4 memory three, CD8 naive two and CD8 memory one. Whole-study findings and limits: Roughly 5% of naive CD4 clonotypes were shared across a handful of donors. Measured sharing among donors was expected to vary with sequencing depth. Memory subsets generally showed smaller estimated richness than naive subsets did.

Some clones are missing from TCRdb's copy, which holds only in-frame ones; the method was immunoSEQ multiplex PCR. This sample has some 2,500,000 clones, with around 92% found just once. V lost 5 bases and J lost 3; bases outside the gene matches: 9. The germline gives CDR1 MDHEN, CDR2 SYDVKM. This CDR3 region has 16 residues. This clonotype originated in a man aged 18 to 30 in good health. Some clones in this sample may be carry-over from other donors' samples. Sequenced input: naive CD4+ T cells from PBMCs. Subset here: CD45RA+ positively selected. The rearrangement links TRBV28 to TRBJ2-5, with 10 bases aligning to TRBD1. In nucleotides, the CDR3 is TGTGCCAGCAGTCCCCTCGGGACAGGGGAAGAAGAGACCCAGTACTTC. Translation: CASSPLGTGEEETQYF.